This T cell receptor (beta chain) was sequenced in a study of blood T cell repertoires in COVID-19 (TCRdb year 2020). About the full investigation: The collaborator samples originated in the United States, Italy and Spain and spanned the acute and convalescent phases of COVID-19. The prospective study material was composed of cDNA or gDNA derived from T cells, B-cell-depleted T cells, or PBMCs. Deeply sampled blood TCRbeta repertoires from subjects exposed to, actively infected with, or recovered from COVID-19 were included in the dataset. A freely available public database, intended as a resource for researchers studying the immune response to SARS-CoV-2, is where the repertoires were released. Samples came from the ongoing ImmuneRACE study (first 160 participants) plus 1,254 subjects from 6 global collaborators. Sample metadata almost always included a de-identified subject ID, COVID-19 status, age in years and sex. HLA class I and class II types, where available, came from metadata supplied by the sample provider rather than from assay-based typing. Beyond this particular receptor, the publication reports: The quantity of clinical and demographic metadata differed by source and by participant and was supplied without curation.

Remarks on this clone: No cognate antigen has been identified for it. Base-call qualities are not available, and no considerably larger clone is one nucleotide away.

Participants in the prospective study were enrolled through a virtual design, were aged about 18 to 100 years, and lived in about two dozen United States geographic areas. To assign participants to cohorts, the prospective study relied on clinical history that participants themselves reported in a screening survey and a study questionnaire. Recovered participants in ImmuneRACE Cohort 3 were defined by two consecutive negative NP/OP PCR tests, clearance by a healthcare professional, or resolution of symptoms. Mobile phlebotomists in the prospective study collected whole blood, serum and a nasopharyngeal or oropharyngeal swab from every participant. Over an approximately 2-month period, participants in the prospective study had the option of providing additional blood draws and questionnaires. Prospective study blood samples were shipped either frozen or at room temperature before DNA extraction.

TCRbeta CDR3 regions were amplified from genomic DNA using the immunoSEQ Assay, a bias-controlled multiplex PCR. The authors processed their data as follows. Nucleated cell counts per sample were estimated from amplification of reference gene primers within the assay. Sequence reads were collapsed and filtered to measure the absolute abundance of every unique TCRbeta CDR3 rearrangement. For each sample, productive Simpson clonality was calculated as the square root of Simpson's diversity index across productive rearrangements. TCRdb mirrors the immuneACCESS table, restricted to in-frame sequences. Some clones are absent from its copies; in checked studies, under half trace to an unresolved V gene, and the reason for the others is unknown. V, J and clone size are taken as reported in that table, and D and trimming were inferred from the DNA itself. Present in this sample are more than 300,000 clones, approximately 90% of which were seen just once. The top ten hold roughly 1.2% of the sample.

The receptor's source is a woman under 30 who had recovered from COVID-19. The sequencing sample was made of PBMCs or T cells enriched from blood (not recorded which).

The CDR3 protein sequence reads: CASTAGVATNEKLFF. The DNA is as follows: TGTGCCAGCACTGCGGGAGTCGCAACTAATGAAAAACTGTTTTTT. The V gene is TRBV28 and the J gene is TRBJ1-4; confidence is insufficient to name the D gene. V drops 7 bases and J drops 0 bases, leaving 12 bases in between. Reading the germline V gene gives CDR1 MDHEN and CDR2 SYDVKM. The CDR3 covers 15 residues, taking in both the cysteine and the phenylalanine. Only the CDR3 region is kept as DNA, spanning 45 bases read in frame from base 1.